Below are 10 T cell receptor beta chains sequenced from a single sample in a study of CD8+ T cells in alopecia areata. Indicated treatment: oral pan-JAK inhibitor, 5-10 mg twice daily. Sequencing relied on a cDNA template that was reverse transcribed from extracted RNA. Sequencing was performed with immunoSEQ multiplex PCR; in TCRdb, only in-frame clones are kept and a portion is missing. The sample has some 180,000 clones; approximately 50% are singletons. Sequenced material: CD8+ T cells sorted from blood, taken at roughly week 53, from a patient treated with tofacitinib. These receptors were obtained from a human donor with alopecia areata.

This chain joins TRBV29-1 and TRBJ2-7; 9 bases are shared with TRBD2. The CDR3 length is 17 residues. J was trimmed by 0 bases and V by 6 bases; bases with no gene match: 15. Germline CDR1 and CDR2: SQVTM and ANQGSEA. The CDR3 nucleotides are TGCAGCGTGATCTGTAAAAATATAGCGGGGGACTCCTACGAGCAGTACTTC. It codes for CSVICKNIAGDSYEQYF.

There are many counts of this clone. The V gene is TRBV6-1, the J gene TRBJ1-4, with a weak D call TRBD1 (5 bases). This CDR3 spans 14 amino acids. Trimming took off 5 bases at V and 12 bases at J, with 19 bases between the two ends. Germline V gene sequence: CDR1 MNHNS, CDR2 SASEGT. The CDR3 region is CASSPGQIQVELFF. The CDR3 DNA follows: TGTGCCAGCAGTCCCGGACAAATTCAAGTGGAACTGTTTTTT.

DNA for the CDR3: TGTGCCATCAGTCGACAGGGAGGCAATTCACCCCTCCACTTT. Encoded protein: CAISRQGGNSPLHF. The rearrangement joins TRBV10-3 to TRBJ1-6; 7 positions agree with TRBD1. Looked up from germline, CDR1 is ENHRY and CDR2 is SYGVKD. There are 14 residues in the CDR3. After removal of 5 bases from V and 7 bases from J, the junction contained 5 bases not matched to a gene.

The V and J genes are TRBV6-6 and TRBJ1-5, with 8 bases identical to TRBD1. The CDR3 consists of 14 residues. Looked up from germline, CDR1 is MNHNY and CDR2 is SVGAGI (reference sequence). Trimming removed 0 bases from V and 5 bases from J; junction bases left unmatched: 0. CDR3 bases: TGTGCCAGCAGTTACTCACAGGGGGATCAGCCCCAGCATTTT. Encoded protein: CASSYSQGDQPQHF.

The J gene is TRBJ2-5, the V gene TRBV7-8; 13 bases fit TRBD2. V dropped 1 base and J dropped 5; count of bases not matched to a gene: 7. This CDR3 region has 17 residues. The V gene's germline CDR1 is SGHVS and CDR2 FQNEAQ. CDR3 sequence (DNA): TGTGCCAGCAGCTTAGTGACTAGCGGGGGGCCAGGGGAGACCCAGTACTTC. This sequence encodes CASSLVTSGGPGETQYF.

This clone showed up just a few times. This sample includes further DNA sequences coding for the same CDR3. The chain recombines TRBV29-1 with TRBJ2-7; D is undetermined. Trimming removed 4 bases at V and 4 bases at J, with 11 bases between. The CDR3 is made up of 12 amino acids. Germline V gives CDR1 SQVTM, CDR2 ANQGSEA. The CDR3 DNA is TGCAGCGTTGGCCAGGCGACTTACGAGCAGTACTTC. Translated, it gives CSVGQATYEQYF.

The rearrangement joins TRBV5-4 to TRBJ1-1; D unclear. This CDR3 region has 15 residues. Trimming took 0 bases from V and 6 from J, leaving 15 bases between them. Per germline, CDR1 SGHNT and CDR2 YYREEE (reference sequence). CDR3 nucleotide sequence: TGTGCCAGCAGCTTGGTAGGTCAGCCTTATCCTGAAGCTTTCTTT. This sequence encodes CASSLVGQPYPEAFF.

Only a few counts were recorded for this clone. This chain joins TRBV6-5 and TRBJ1-3; D is uncertain. V was clipped by 4 bases and J by 0 bases, with 10 bases between them. The CDR3 contains 15 residues. CDR1 is MNHEY, CDR2 SVGAGI, per germline. As DNA, the CDR3 is TGTGCCAGCAGTTCGGACGGAAACTCTGGAAACACCATATATTTT. Translation gives CASSSDGNSGNTIYF.

In its sample, this clone was seen once. The rearrangement uses TRBV7-6 and TRBJ1-1, with D tentatively TRBD1 (6 bases). The germline V gene has CDR1 SGHVS and CDR2 FNYEAQ. This CDR3 region has 14 residues. V lost 5 bases, J lost 1 base, and 11 bases lay in between. In DNA form, the CDR3 reads TGTGCCAGCAGCCAGTTAGGGGGGAACACTGAAGCTTTCTTT. This codes for CASSQLGGNTEAFF.

The rearrangement joins TRBV18 to TRBJ2-7; a possible D gene is TRBD1 (6 bases). The CDR3 extends over 14 amino acids. The germline V gene encodes CDR1 KGHSH and CDR2 LQKENI. Deletions cut 1 base from V and 4 bases from J, with 11 bases between. The CDR3 DNA reads as TGTGCCAGCTCACCACGGGACACCAATTACGAGCAGTACTTC. Amino acid sequence: CASSPRDTNYEQYF.